The rows below give T cell receptor beta chains drawn from one sample of a study of blood T cell repertoires in COVID-19. The data were produced by immunoSEQ multiplex PCR, yet TCRdb's version contains in-frame clones alone and is incomplete. Of a few hundred thousand clones in the sample, roughly 86% were seen once. Sequencing was performed on PBMCs or T cells enriched from blood (not recorded which). These TCRs come from a woman aged 25 to 39 who had recovered from COVID-19. CDR3s include the opening cysteine and the closing phenylalanine or tryptophan. The order of the fields is clone size, V gene, J gene, D gene, CDR3 protein, CDR3 DNA. D genes are given only for firm matches. A row's size may be missing; if present it is once, few, many or a size class.

-	TRBV12-5	TRBJ1-4	TRBD1	CASGPDRGRGWANEKLFF	TGTGCTAGTGGCCCCGACAGGGGGCGGGGCTGGGCTAATGAAAAACTGTTTTTT
-	TRBV3-1/TRBV3-2	TRBJ1-3	-	CASSLRQAGNTIYF	TGTGCCAGCAGCCTTAGACAGGCTGGAAACACCATATATTTT
-	TRBV19	TRBJ2-3	TRBD2	CATHGGGHPSTDTQYF	TGTGCCACACACGGCGGGGGTCATCCTAGCACAGATACGCAGTATTTT
-	TRBV24-1	TRBJ2-1	TRBD1	CATRGQGRYNEQFF	TGTGCCACCAGAGGACAGGGTCGCTACAATGAGCAGTTCTTC
-	TRBV6-5	TRBJ2-2	TRBD1	CASYRQGTGELFF	TGTGCCAGCTACCGACAGGGCACCGGGGAGCTGTTTTTT
-	TRBV7-2	TRBJ2-1	TRBD1	CASSSHRGNEQFF	TGTGCCAGCAGCTCCCACAGGGGCAATGAGCAGTTCTTC
once	TRBV28	TRBJ1-5	-	CASRDRSNQPQHF	TGTGCCAGCAGAGACAGGTCCAATCAGCCCCAGCATTTT
-	TRBV5-4	TRBJ1-1	-	CASRDLGEVDTEAFF	TGTGCCAGCAGGGATTTAGGGGAAGTCGACACTGAAGCTTTCTTT
-	TRBV7-9	TRBJ2-7	-	CASSYSQGYTYEQYF	TGTGCCAGCAGCTACTCACAGGGATACACCTACGAGCAGTACTTC
-	TRBV25-1	TRBJ1-5	TRBD1	CASSEKGQGYNQPQHF	TGTGCCAGCAGTGAAAAGGGACAGGGCTACAATCAGCCCCAGCATTTT
-	TRBV3-1/TRBV3-2	TRBJ2-7	TRBD1	CASSSPTGVPTNEQYF	TGTGCCAGCAGCTCACCCACAGGGGTCCCCACTAACGAGCAGTACTTC
-	TRBV24-1	TRBJ2-2	-	CATSDLLPPGRELFF	TGTGCCACCAGTGATTTACTCCCCCCCGGTAGGGAGCTGTTTTTT
-	TRBV19	TRBJ2-2	TRBD1	CASSIRSGGTGELFF	TGTGCCAGTAGTATCCGGTCAGGGGGCACCGGGGAGCTGTTTTTT
once	TRBV4-2	TRBJ2-7	TRBD2	CASSSRGLAGAEQYF	TGTGCCAGCAGCTCACGGGGACTAGCGGGAGCCGAGCAGTACTTC
-	TRBV7-9	TRBJ2-5	TRBD2	CASSPGLAGGETQYF	TGTGCCAGCAGCCCGGGACTAGCGGGTGGAGAGACCCAGTACTTC
-	TRBV11-3	TRBJ1-1	-	CASSPGGRDTEAFF	TGTGCCAGCAGCCCGGGGGGCAGGGACACTGAAGCTTTCTTT
-	TRBV11-2	TRBJ1-1	TRBD1	CASSPGQRWTEAFF	TGTGCCAGCAGCCCGGGACAGAGGTGGACTGAAGCTTTCTTT
-	TRBV5-1	TRBJ2-3	TRBD1	CASSLAGGSTDTQYF	TGCGCCAGCAGCTTGGCAGGGGGAAGCACAGATACGCAGTATTTT
once	TRBV7-6	TRBJ1-1	-	CASSLAPWSGRRDEAEAFF	TGTGCCAGCAGCTTAGCGCCCTGGTCCGGACGGCGGGACGAAGCTGAAGCTTTCTTT
-	TRBV30	TRBJ1-1	-	CAWSYAGPNTEAFF	TGTGCCTGGAGTTACGCGGGCCCGAACACTGAAGCTTTCTTT
-	TRBV4-3	TRBJ1-5	-	CASSQDRGQPQHF	TGCGCCAGCAGCCAAGACCGGGGACAGCCCCAGCATTTT
-	TRBV3-1/TRBV3-2	TRBJ2-3	TRBD1	CASSQQGAISDTQYF	TGTGCCAGCAGCCAGCAGGGGGCAATCTCAGATACGCAGTATTTT
few	TRBV5-1	TRBJ2-7	TRBD2	CASSPLAGDPHEQYF	TGCGCCAGCAGCCCCCTAGCGGGAGATCCCCACGAGCAGTACTTC
-	TRBV5-1	TRBJ1-6	-	CASRSQGFSPLHF	TGCGCCAGCAGGTCTCAGGGGTTTTCACCCCTCCACTTT
once	TRBV5-4	TRBJ2-3	-	CASSLLGETDTQYF	TGTGCCAGCAGCTTGCTCGGGGAAACAGATACGCAGTATTTT
-	TRBV2	TRBJ1-5	-	CASSEDRGNQPQHF	TGTGCCAGCAGTGAAGACAGGGGCAATCAGCCCCAGCATTTT
-	TRBV30	TRBJ1-1	TRBD1	CAWTDRNAEAFF	TGTGCCTGGACGGACAGGAACGCTGAAGCTTTCTTT
-	TRBV5-1	TRBJ1-6	TRBD1	CASSLAPGGSVSPLHF	TGCGCCAGCAGCTTGGCCCCAGGGGGCTCCGTTTCACCCCTCCACTTT
-	TRBV10-3	TRBJ2-7	-	CAIRNDSYEQYF	TGTGCCATCAGAAACGACAGCTACGAGCAGTACTTC
-	TRBV12-3/TRBV12-4	TRBJ2-7	TRBD1	CASSTGTAHEQYF	TGTGCCAGCAGTACCGGGACAGCTCACGAGCAGTACTTC
-	TRBV27	TRBJ2-2	-	CASKSYSELFF	TGTGCCAGCAAGAGTTACAGTGAGCTGTTTTTT
-	TRBV2	TRBJ2-7	-	CASSEGPRGNYEQYF	TGTGCCAGCAGTGAAGGTCCTAGGGGGAACTACGAGCAGTACTTC
-	TRBV27	TRBJ2-3	TRBD2	CASSSGREVDTQYF	TGTGCCAGCAGTTCGGGGCGGGAGGTAGATACGCAGTATTTT
-	TRBV18	TRBJ2-7	-	CASSPEAYEQYF	TGTGCCAGCTCACCCGAGGCCTACGAGCAGTACTTC
-	TRBV20-1	TRBJ1-5	-	CSASSPNQPQHF	TGCAGTGCCAGTAGCCCCAATCAGCCCCAGCATTTT
-	TRBV24-1	TRBJ2-7	-	CATSDSRTGDYEQYF	TGTGCCACCAGTGATTCCCGGACGGGGGACTACGAGCAGTACTTC
-	TRBV5-1	TRBJ1-5	TRBD1	CASSLRGGLNQPQHF	TGCGCCAGCAGCTTGAGAGGGGGCCTCAATCAGCCCCAGCATTTT
-	TRBV28	TRBJ1-3	-	CASNKGAGNTIYF	TGTGCCAGCAATAAAGGGGCAGGAAACACCATATATTTT
-	TRBV29-1	TRBJ2-2	TRBD2	CSVVSGGAGSGELFF	TGCAGCGTTGTTTCCGGGGGGGCCGGGTCCGGGGAGCTGTTTTTT
-	TRBV6-1	TRBJ1-2	TRBD1	CASSEWTGDYGYTF	TGTGCCAGCAGTGAATGGACAGGGGACTATGGCTACACCTTC
-	TRBV25-1	TRBJ2-3	-	CASSATDTQYF	TGTGCCAGCAGTGCGACAGATACGCAGTATTTT
once	TRBV3-1/TRBV3-2	TRBJ2-5	-	CASSRSYRETQYF	TGTGCCAGCAGCCGTAGTTACCGAGAGACCCAGTACTTC
-	TRBV3-1/TRBV3-2	TRBJ2-7	-	CASSQGPYYEQYF	TGTGCCAGCAGCCAAGGGCCGTACTACGAGCAGTACTTC
-	TRBV5-3	TRBJ2-7	TRBD1	CAGDRDPPYEQYF	TGTGCCGGAGACAGGGATCCCCCCTACGAGCAGTACTTC
-	TRBV30	TRBJ2-5	TRBD2	CAWTSGETQYF	TGTGCCTGGACTAGCGGGGAGACCCAGTACTTC
-	TRBV5-4	TRBJ1-1	-	CASSIRSGDTEAFF	TGTGCCAGCAGCATCCGGTCGGGAGACACTGAAGCTTTCTTT
-	TRBV13	TRBJ2-6	-	CASSADRTVSGANVLTF	TGTGCCAGCAGCGCAGACAGGACTGTCTCTGGGGCCAACGTCCTGACTTTC
-	TRBV28	TRBJ2-5	-	CASSFDPSVEETQYF	TGTGCCAGCAGTTTCGACCCTAGCGTGGAAGAGACCCAGTACTTC
-	TRBV23-1	TRBJ1-4	TRBD1	CASRGWTGLNEKLFF	TGCGCCAGCAGGGGGTGGACAGGGTTGAATGAAAAACTGTTTTTT
-	TRBV7-7	TRBJ2-5	TRBD2	CASSLEVAGKQETQYF	TGTGCTAGCAGCTTAGAGGTAGCGGGGAAACAAGAGACCCAGTACTTC